In this sample, the clone carrying this T cell receptor beta chain turned up once. This record comes from a study of blood T cell repertoires in COVID-19. Germline V gives CDR1 DFQATT, CDR2 SNEGSKA (reference sequence). Trimming removed 6 bases at V and 2 bases at J, with 9 bases between. The CDR3 has 12 amino acids. The data were produced by immunoSEQ multiplex PCR, yet TCRdb's version contains in-frame clones alone and is incomplete. The table includes 300,000 to 350,000 clones, 87% detected once. What was sequenced was peripheral blood. The sequence was obtained from a man younger than 40 with COVID-19, enrolled during active disease. The chain uses TRBV20-1 and TRBJ2-3; no clear D gene. CDR3 nucleotides: TGCAGTGCCAGTAGAGACACAGATACGCAGTATTTT. Amino acids: CSASRDTDTQYF.